This T cell receptor beta chain emerged from a study of molecular identifiers for immune sequencing clone quantification. Study-level results: Spiked Jurkat TCR RNA equivalent to one cell was reportedly detectable in about 900,000 naive cells.

Germline CDR1 SNHLY, CDR2 FYNNEI. V lost 7 bases and J 7 bases, leaving 26 bases between the germline ends. There are 17 residues in the CDR3. In regard to this clonotype: Its matching antigen is unknown.

Each CDR3 protein is one row after TCRdb ran MiXCR on the PCR reads. The table lists around 470,000 distinct CDR3 sequences, around 23% of them singletons. The rearrangement links TRBV2 to TRBJ2-4; no clear D. This sequence originates from a human donor in good health. Some libraries in this study had Jurkat cell RNA spiked in. Sequencing was performed on naive CD8+ T cells from blood, with Jurkat cell RNA spiked in. Subset given: FACS-sorted CD8+CD4-CCR7+CD45RA+ naive T cells. This chain's CDR3 is CASTVSLLWAKANIQYF. The DNA for the CDR3 is TGTGCCAGCACCGTTTCCCTCCTTTGGGCAAAGGCGAACATTCAGTACTTC.